Detailed here is one T cell receptor (beta chain). The junction does not match germline at one end; this may be a read error. The data are from a study of kidney transplant recipient with SARS-CoV-2 infection. The germline gives CDR1 SGHDT, CDR2 YYEEEE. This CDR3 is 13 amino acids long. Using its own MiXCR run on the reads, TCRdb lists one record per CDR3 protein. Of about 240,000 distinct CDR3 sequences listed, around 30% are singletons. The sequencing here drew on a blood sample, taken at baseline and on day 111 from a kidney transplant recipient. The TCR was taken from a male patient aged 30 to 40 who had COVID-19 and was a kidney transplant recipient. Some T cells may have originated in the graft donor. The rearrangement links TRBV5-6 to TRBJ1-5; no firm D call. CDR3 residues: CAGSPGGNQPQHF. The CDR3 bases are TGTGCCGGCAGCCCGGGAGGCAATCAGCCCCAGCATTTT.